The next 12 T cell receptor beta chains were all read from a single sample in a study of T cell repertoires in cytomegalovirus infection. MiXCR, applied by TCRdb to the reads, yields one record per CDR3 protein. The data show fewer than 900,000 distinct CDR3 sequences, almost 30% seen once. Antigens of these TCRs are unknown. Source: cultured CD8+ T cells from PBMCs, taken from culture after CMV antigen stimulation. These receptors all stem from a human donor in good health (CMV status not recorded). Some clones in this sample may be carry-over from other donors' samples.

The chain combines TRBV4-3 with TRBJ2-1; D gene unclear. Germline values: CDR1 LGHNA, CDR2 YSLEER. V dropped 0 bases and J dropped 7 bases, with 7 bases sitting between them. CDR3 length: 13 residues. The CDR3 bases are TGCGCCAGCAGCCAAGATATCACGAATGAGCAGTTCTTC. This codes for CASSQDITNEQFF.

This chain joins TRBV5-6 and TRBJ1-1, with D hard to call. Trimming left V 3 bases short and J 3 bases short, with 12 bases between. The length of the CDR3 is 14 residues. Germline V gene data show CDR1 as SGHDT and CDR2 as YYEEEE. In DNA form, the CDR3 reads TGTGCCAGCAGCTACCCGGGGAGGTACACTGAAGCTTTCTTT. Protein product: CASSYPGRYTEAFF.

In this sample, this clonotype turned up a few times. The DNA of the CDR3 is TGCGCCAGCAGCCAAGATATTACAGGGGACGGCTACACCTTC. It translates to CASSQDITGDGYTF. The chain uses TRBV4-3 and TRBJ1-2; 7 bases map to TRBD1. The length of the CDR3 is 14 residues. Germline V gene data show CDR1 as LGHNA and CDR2 as YSLEER. Trimming removed 0 bases from V and 8 bases from J; junction bases left unmatched: 6.

J is TRBJ2-3 and V is TRBV28; 8 positions agree with TRBD2. Trimming at V came to 8 bases and at J to 6 bases, leaving 13 bases not matched to a gene. The germline CDR1 and CDR2 sequences are MDHEN and SYDVKM. This CDR3 is 15 amino acids long. In nucleotides, the CDR3 is TGTGCCAGCGGGCGGCGGGGGGCCCCGCTGGATACGCAGTATTTT. This codes for CASGRRGAPLDTQYF. Combining the CDR3 with reference TRBV28 and TRBJ2-3 gives the whole variable domain DVKVTQSSRYLVKRTGEKVFLECVQDMDHENMFWYRQDPGLGLRLIYFSYDVKMKEKGDIPEGYSVSREKKERFSLILESASTNQTSMYLCASGRRGAPLDTQYFGPGTRLTVL.

This clonotype was counted ten times or more. V is TRBV7-9 and J is TRBJ2-5; D is unresolved. The CDR3 covers 14 residues. V lost 5 bases to trimming and J lost 4 bases, with 14 bases between them. CDR1 and CDR2 (germline): SEHNR, FQNEAQ (reference sequence). DNA for the CDR3: TGTGCCAGCAGCGGCCGGTATTTCGTAGAGACCCAGTACTTC. This codes for CASSGRYFVETQYF. The full variable domain, its missing parts supplied by reference TRBV7-9 and TRBJ2-5, is DTGVSQNPRHKITKRGQNVTFRCDPISEHNRLYWYRQTLGQGPEFLTYFQNEAQLEKSRLLSDRFSAERPKGSFSTLEIQRTEQGDSAMYLCASSGRYFVETQYFGPGTRLLVL.

A single count supports this clonotype. The V call is TRBV19, the J call TRBJ1-5, with 7 nucleotides matching TRBD1. Germline loops: CDR1 LNHDA, CDR2 SQIVND (reference sequence). The CDR3 is 14 amino acids. With 3 bases clipped from V and 6 bases from J, the junction kept 5 bases outside the gene matches. The CDR3 here is CASSMAAGGQPQHF. The CDR3 region has the DNA TGTGCCAGTAGTATGGCGGCAGGGGGTCAGCCCCAGCATTTT.

This clonotype was seen more than once but under ten times. This rearrangement joins TRBV6-5 to TRBJ1-1; D uncertain. The germline V and J ends were trimmed by 0 bases and 3 bases, with 8 bases remaining between them. The CDR3 loop spans 14 amino acids. Germline assignment: CDR1 MNHEY and CDR2 SVGAGI. CDR3 coding DNA: TGTGCCAGCAGTTACTCGATGTCTTACACTGAAGCTTTCTTT. Protein product: CASSYSMSYTEAFF.

This clonotype was detected ten times or more. The chain has TRBV7-6 and TRBJ1-3; D is unclear. From germline, CDR1 is SGHVS and CDR2 FNYEAQ. The V gene lost 1 base and the J gene lost 7 bases, with 11 bases spanning the gap. The CDR3 consists of 14 residues. Here the CDR3 DNA reads TGTGCCAGCAGCTTAGTGGAAACGAAGAACACCATATATTTT. Protein product: CASSLVETKNTIYF.

The V and J genes are TRBV20-1 and TRBJ2-7, with no clear D. Germline loops: CDR1 DFQATT, CDR2 SNEGSKA (reference sequence). The CDR3 sequence is 14 residues long. Between the trimmed V and J ends, which lost 3 bases and 0 bases, there was a span of 12 bases. The CDR3 coding sequence is TGCAGTGCTAGGGTGCAGTTGGGCTCCTACGAGCAGTACTTC. Translating gives CSARVQLGSYEQYF.

V gene TRBV28 combines with J gene TRBJ2-3; no firm D call. V was cut by 6 bases and J by 2 bases, with 18 bases left in between. Germline assignment: CDR1 MDHEN and CDR2 SYDVKM. This CDR3 spans 16 amino acids. DNA for the CDR3: TGTGCCAGCAGCACCAATGACAAGGCTAACACAGATACGCAGTATTTT. Protein: CASSTNDKANTDTQYF.

V and J are TRBV7-9 and TRBJ2-7, with D hard to call. V shed 5 bases and J shed 4 bases, with 12 bases lying between them. This CDR3 has 13 amino acids. Per germline, CDR1 SEHNR and CDR2 FQNEAQ (reference sequence). This chain's CDR3 is CASSPADRYEQYF. The CDR3 DNA is TGTGCCAGCAGCCCAGCAGATCGTTACGAGCAGTACTTC.

This clonotype has more than one count but fewer than ten. The V and J genes are TRBV27 and TRBJ2-4; perhaps TRBD2 as D (5 bases). The germline CDR1 and CDR2 sequences are MNHEY and SMNVEV (reference sequence). CDR3 length: 14 amino acids. V was clipped by 6 bases and J by 1 base, with 10 bases between them. Written as DNA, the CDR3 is TGTGCCAGCAGCCCCGGGGTTGCCAAAAACATTCAGTACTTC. Translating it yields CASSPGVAKNIQYF.